The 27 T cell receptor beta chains in this list originate from one sample, sequenced in a study of breast tumors, draining lymph nodes, adjacent tissues. Axillary draining lymph nodes of breast cancer patients supplied the node samples. TCRdb fed the multiplex PCR reads into MiXCR, producing one record per CDR3 protein. This sample has roughly 220,000 distinct CDR3 sequences, with 30% to 35% found just once. Sample: axillary lymph node tissue. The receptors here all came from a female donor with breast cancer. Some clones in this sample may be carry-over from other donors' samples.

This clonotype was seen at least ten times. J is TRBJ1-2 and V is TRBV20-1; possibly TRBD1 for D (6 bases). This CDR3 has 14 residues. V shed 6 bases and J shed 2 bases, with 16 bases lying between them. Germline V gene lookup returns CDR1 DFQATT and CDR2 SNEGSKA (reference sequence). CDR3 in amino acids: CSAGTGGQNYGYTF. The CDR3 bases are TGCAGTGCCGGGACGGGGGGGCAGAACTATGGCTACACCTTC.

The V call is TRBV19, the J call TRBJ1-6; 12 bases are shared with TRBD1. The CDR3 totals 18 residues. Trimming took 3 bases from V and 7 from J; bases not matched to a gene: 10. Germline V lookup: CDR1 LNHDA, CDR2 SQIVND (reference sequence). This CDR3 is CASSIIPGQGAANSPLHF. CDR3 DNA sequence: TGTGCCAGTAGTATCATTCCGGGACAGGGGGCGGCCAATTCACCCCTCCACTTT.

The CDR3 sequence is CSASYTGTGPEQYF. The CDR3 DNA sequence: TGCAGTGCTAGTTACACAGGGACAGGGCCGGAGCAGTACTTC. The chain combines TRBV20-1 with TRBJ2-7, with 9 bases lining up with TRBD1. Germline V gives CDR1 DFQATT, CDR2 SNEGSKA (reference sequence). There are 14 residues in the CDR3. Trimming at V came to 3 bases and at J to 7 bases, leaving 10 bases not matched to a gene.

This clonotype was counted many times. This sequence joins TRBV7-9 and TRBJ2-1, with a tentative D call TRBD2 (5 bases). CDR1 and CDR2 (germline): SEHNR, FQNEAQ (reference sequence). The CDR3 has 12 residues. V shed 5 bases and J shed 7 bases, with 9 bases lying between them. CDR3 amino acids: CASSPLGNEQFF. For the CDR3, the DNA is TGTGCCAGCAGCCCACTAGGGAATGAGCAGTTCTTC.

This clonotype was detected many times. This chain links TRBV5-1 with TRBJ2-1; TRBD2 agrees at 8 bases. This CDR3 is 14 amino acids long. The germline V gene has CDR1 SGHRS and CDR2 YFSETQ. The J segment lost 6 bases and the V segment lost 3 bases, leaving 5 bases of the junction unmatched. The CDR3 loop reads CASSSGLGGNEQFF. The DNA of the CDR3 is TGCGCCAGCAGCTCGGGACTAGGGGGCAATGAGCAGTTCTTC. The full variable domain, with the rest looked up from reference TRBV5-1 and TRBJ2-1, is KAGVTQTPRYLIKTRGQQVTLSCSPISGHRSVSWYQQTPGQGLQFLFEYFSETQRNKGNFPGRFSGRQFSNSRSEMNVSTLELGDSALYLCASSSGLGGNEQFFGPGTRLTVL.

This clonotype has at least ten counts. The rearrangement uses TRBV20-1 and TRBJ2-1; D is perhaps TRBD2 (5 bases). Looked up from germline, CDR1 is DFQATT and CDR2 is SNEGSKA (reference sequence). The ends were cut back, 0 bases at V and 9 bases at J, with 12 bases in the middle. This CDR3 has 13 amino acids. The CDR3 DNA sequence: TGCAGTGCTAGAGACCCCACTAGATTTGAGCAGTTCTTC. It encodes CSARDPTRFEQFF.

This clonotype was observed at least ten times. The chain carries TRBV7-3 and TRBJ2-3; tentatively, D is TRBD1 or TRBD2 (5 bases each). The CDR3 has 16 residues. Germline values: CDR1 SGHTA, CDR2 FQGTGA. Trimming took 2 bases from V and 0 from J, leaving 12 bases between them. Written as DNA, the CDR3 is TGTGCCAGCAGCTTATGGGGGACGACTAGCACAGATACGCAGTATTTT. It yields the protein CASSLWGTTSTDTQYF.

Comment on this clonotype: A much larger clone differs by one base, so this may be a read error. Without the conserved terminal phenylalanine or tryptophan, this CDR3 likely stems from a read error. The rearrangement uses TRBV11-3 and TRBJ2-1, with D possibly matching TRBD2 (5 bases). The CDR3 runs to 13 residues. Germline V gives CDR1 SGHNT, CDR2 YENEEA. The V end lost 7 bases, the J end lost 7 bases, and 14 bases lay between the germline ends. CDR3 loop: CASTKRTLNEQFL. CDR3 nucleotides: TGTGCCAGCACAAAGAGGACTCTTAATGAGCAGTTCCTC.

The J gene is TRBJ1-5, the V gene TRBV10-3; 8 nucleotides line up with TRBD1. The CDR3 loop spans 12 amino acids. Trimming cost V 5 bases and J 14 bases; bases outside gene matches: 8. Germline loops: CDR1 ENHRY, CDR2 SYGVKD. The CDR3 nucleotides are TGTGCCATCAGTTCCGGGACAGGCTACGAGCATTTT. Residues: CAISSGTGYEHF.

The sample holds many counts of this clonotype. The rearrangement uses TRBV20-1 and TRBJ1-6; maybe TRBD1 (5 bases). CDR3 size: 15 residues. Trimming took off 1 base at V and 9 bases at J, with 16 bases between the two ends. Germline-derived CDR1 and CDR2 are DFQATT and SNEGSKA (reference sequence). This chain's CDR3 is CSARAIAGGGSPLHF. CDR3 DNA sequence: TGCAGTGCTAGAGCCATCGCGGGGGGGGGTTCACCCCTCCACTTT.

This clonotype was detected many times. The chain combines TRBV4-3 with TRBJ1-4; TRBD1 aligns across 7 bases. Germline-derived CDR1 and CDR2 are LGHNA and YSLEER. V shed 4 bases and J 0 bases; nucleotides not matched to a gene: 11. CDR3 length equals 18 residues. The CDR3 here is CASSPQTGTYATNEKLFF. CDR3 DNA sequence: TGCGCCAGCAGCCCTCAGACAGGGACCTATGCAACTAATGAAAAACTGTTTTTT.

The chain uses TRBV2 and TRBJ2-1, with 9 nucleotides matching TRBD2. The CDR3 sequence is 14 residues long. The V gene's germline CDR1 is SNHLY and CDR2 FYNNEI. The V gene end was trimmed by 5 bases and the J gene end by 12 bases; junction bases not matched to a gene: 11. In DNA form, the CDR3 reads TGTGCCAGCAGTTGGCCCTTAGCGGGGGAGCGGCAGTTCTTC. Translation: CASSWPLAGERQFF. Filled out from reference TRBV2 and TRBJ2-1, the complete variable domain reads EPEVTQTPSHQVTQMGQEVILRCVPISNHLYFYWYRQILGQKVEFLVSFYNNEISEKSEIFDDQFSVERPDGSNFTLKIRSTKLEDSAMYFCASSWPLAGERQFFGPGTRLTVL.

This clonotype appeared a few times. A read error may explain this, as a much larger clone is one base away. V is TRBV20-1 and J is TRBJ2-1; possible D gene TRBD2, 6 bases. The CDR3 runs to 15 residues. The V end lost 1 base, the J end lost 9 bases, and 19 bases lay between the germline ends. Germline CDR1 reads DFQATT; CDR2 reads SNEGSKA (reference sequence). The chain's CDR3 is CSARVGRRGPIEQFF. The CDR3 DNA is TGCAGTGCTAGAGTCGGGAGAAGGGGTCCGATTGAGCAGTTCTTC.

Details on this clonotype: This may stem from a read error, because a much larger clone lies one nucleotide away. The V gene is TRBV4-3, the J gene TRBJ1-2; D not resolved. CDR1 is LGHNA and CDR2 is YSLEER in the germline V gene. The length of the CDR3 is 17 residues. DNA of the CDR3: TGCGTCAGCAGCCGGCAGTTAAGGGCAGAAGTACGCTATGGCTACACCTTC. This codes for CVSSRQLRAEVRYGYTF.

This clonotype was recorded at least ten times. The chain has TRBV6-6 and TRBJ1-4; D gene ambiguous. V lost 0 bases, J lost 4 bases, and 9 bases lay in between. The CDR3 runs 15 residues. CDR1 and CDR2 from the germline V gene are MNHNY and SVGAGI (reference sequence). The CDR3 here is CASSYSGGNNEKLFF. The CDR3 coding sequence is TGTGCCAGCAGTTACTCGGGAGGGAATAATGAAAAACTGTTTTTT.

In this sample, this clonotype turned up many times. The rearrangement links TRBV12-3 or TRBV12-4 to TRBJ2-1, with 13 bases aligning to TRBD2. V trimming: 6 bases; J trimming: 7 bases; junction bases outside the gene matches: 6. The CDR3 runs 15 residues. The CDR3 DNA reads as TGTGCCAGCAGGCGGACTAGCGGGAGTCTTAATGAGCAGTTCTTC. Protein: CASRRTSGSLNEQFF.

This clonotype was seen a handful of times. The chain combines TRBV9 with TRBJ2-5; 11 bases line up with TRBD1. The V segment lost 4 bases and the J segment 4 bases; nucleotides outside the gene matches: 9. Per germline, CDR1 SGDLS and CDR2 YYNGEE. There are 16 residues in the CDR3. The CDR3 coding sequence is TGTGCCAGCAGCACGGGACAGGGGGAAATAGGAGAGACCCAGTACTTC. This translates into CASSTGQGEIGETQYF.

On this clonotype itself: This may be a read error, as it is one base from a much larger clone. It is likely a read error, because the conserved phenylalanine at the end of the CDR3 is missing. V gene TRBV5-1 combines with J gene TRBJ1-4; a possible D gene is TRBD1 (5 bases). Deletions cut 1 base from V and 7 bases from J, with 11 bases between. Per the germline V gene, CDR1 is SGHRS and CDR2 is YFSETQ. This CDR3 comprises 14 residues. The chain's CDR3 is CASSLKTGGEKLFS. Written as DNA, the CDR3 is TGCGCCAGCAGCTTGAAAACGGGGGGTGAAAAACTGTTTTCT.

This chain links TRBV2 with TRBJ1-1, with 10 bases fitting TRBD1. Germline trimming cut 6 bases from V and 5 bases from J; bases unmatched to any gene: 12. Per the germline V gene, CDR1 is SNHLY and CDR2 is FYNNEI. The CDR3 covers 16 residues. CDR3 protein: CASSLLPEDRGTEAFF. CDR3 bases: TGTGCCAGCAGCCTACTCCCCGAGGACAGGGGGACTGAAGCTTTCTTT.

Points on this clonotype: A read error may account for a junction end that differs from germline. The chain uses TRBV11-2 and TRBJ2-7; TRBD1 matches at 9 bases. Germline CDR1 SGHAT, CDR2 FQNNGV. This CDR3 has 15 residues. The CDR3 coding sequence is TGTGCCGGCAGCTCTCCCGACAGGGGGAAATACGAGCAGTACTTT. This sequence encodes CAGSSPDRGKYEQYF.

Points on this clonotype: The junction departs from the called germline gene at one end, perhaps through a read error. The chain joins TRBV3-1 to TRBJ1-2, with 9 bases aligning to TRBD1. The CDR3 consists of 17 residues. The germline CDR1 and CDR2 sequences are LGHDT and YNNKEL (reference sequence). CDR3 in amino acids: CASSQGTGRAGGHGYTF. The CDR3 nucleotides read TGCGCCAGCAGCCAGGGGACAGGGCGTGCCGGGGGGCATGGCTACACCTTC. The variable domain in full, completed from reference TRBV3-1 and TRBJ1-2, reads DTAVSQTPKYLVTQMGNDKSIKCEQNLGHDTMYWYKQDSKKFLKIMFSYNNKELIINETVPNRFSPKSPDKAHLNLHINSLELGDSAVYFCASSQGTGRAGGHGYTFGSGTRLTVV.

This clonotype was seen only once. The chain employs TRBV7-9 and TRBJ2-5; 10 nucleotides agree with TRBD1. V shed 3 bases, J shed 5 bases, and the junction held 3 bases outside the gene matches. The CDR3 extends over 14 amino acids. CDR1 is SEHNR and CDR2 is FQNEAQ in the germline V gene (reference sequence). The CDR3 region is CASSLADRGETQYF. The CDR3 nucleotides are TGTGCCAGCAGCTTGGCGGACAGGGGGGAGACCCAGTACTTC.

This clonotype was found many times. The gene calls are TRBV14 and TRBJ2-4; D could derive from TRBD1 or TRBD2 (5 bases each). The CDR3 is 11 residues long. Trimming took 4 bases from V and 8 from J, leaving 6 bases between them. Looked up from germline, CDR1 is SGHDN and CDR2 is FVKESK. The DNA for the CDR3 is TGTGCCAGCAGCCGGGGGTACATTCAGTACTTC. The encoded protein is CASSRGYIQYF. Full variable domain (outside the CDR3, taken from reference TRBV14 and TRBJ2-4): EAGVTQFPSHSVIEKGQTVTLRCDPISGHDNLYWYRRVMGKEIKFLLHFVKESKQDESGMPNNRFLAERTGGTYSTLKVQPAELEDSGVYFCASSRGYIQYFGAGTRLSVL.

The chain uses TRBV24-1 and TRBJ2-7; D gene uncertain. Germline V gene sequence: CDR1 KGHDR, CDR2 SFDVKD. This CDR3 contains 9 residues. The CDR3 region is CATVAEQYF. Here the CDR3 DNA reads TGTGCAACCGTTGCCGAGCAGTACTTC.

This clonotype has ten or more counts. J is TRBJ2-1 and V is TRBV12-3 or TRBV12-4; 8 nucleotides align to TRBD2. V lost 8 bases to trimming and J lost 2 bases; unmatched junction nucleotides: 5. The CDR3 covers 14 residues. This CDR3 is CASGGGPTYNEQFF. The CDR3 coding sequence is TGTGCCAGCGGCGGGGGGCCAACCTACAATGAGCAGTTCTTC.

As for this clonotype: This may be a read error: a much more frequent sequence differs by one nucleotide. The CDR3 ends on some other residue instead of the conserved phenylalanine or tryptophan, so this is likely a read error. The chain recombines TRBV10-3 with TRBJ2-1, with D possibly being TRBD2 (7 bases). Deletions cut 7 bases from V and 2 bases from J, with 15 bases between. The V gene's germline CDR1 is ENHRY and CDR2 SYGVKD. This CDR3 comprises 15 residues. CDR3 region: CAIMGGGAAYNEQFL. CDR3 nucleotide sequence: TGTGCCATCATGGGTGGGGGGGCTGCCTACAATGAGCAGTTCCTC.

This clonotype has at least ten counts. The CDR3 spells CASSFVVNEQFF. The CDR3 DNA sequence: TGCGCCAGCAGCTTCGTGGTTAATGAGCAGTTCTTC. This rearrangement joins TRBV5-1 to TRBJ2-1, with D unresolved. The CDR3 has 12 amino acids. Germline V CDR1 and CDR2: SGHRS, YFSETQ. V lost 2 bases and J 7 bases, leaving 7 bases between the germline ends.